This T cell receptor (beta chain) was recorded in a study of beta chain features in type 1 diabetes. At the level of the study: When patients were set against healthy donors, age, gender and cell yields were similar.

Notes on this clone: Its antigen remains unknown.

General study results and limits: Sequencing used cDNA, and cells with high TCR expression could therefore be over-represented. Patients and controls would share equally any PCR tilt toward shorter templates. Insertions were fewer and deletions more numerous at VDJ junctions in type 1 diabetes patients. Moderately but significantly shorter TCRB CDR3s were found in Type 1 diabetes patients in all four CD4+ subsets.

The germline V gene has CDR1 MNHEY and CDR2 SVGAGI. The CDR3 is 16 residues long. Trimming shortened V by 0 bases and J by 3 bases, and 14 bases separated the two germline ends. The isolated RNA, all of it, was reverse transcribed, so expressed TCRB transcripts were what got sequenced. Generated by immunoSEQ multiplex PCR, the TCRdb table keeps only in-frame clones and is missing some. The repertoire holds about 650,000 clones, with roughly 12% as singletons. This clonotype originated in a man between 25 and 39 years old with type 1 diabetes. The chain couples TRBV6-5 to TRBJ1-1, with D possibly being TRBD1 (6 bases). Sequenced input: naive CD4+ T cells from blood. CDR3 loop: CASSYSLGALDTEAFF. The CDR3, as DNA: TGTGCCAGCAGTTACTCGTTGGGGGCTTTAGACACTGAAGCTTTCTTT.